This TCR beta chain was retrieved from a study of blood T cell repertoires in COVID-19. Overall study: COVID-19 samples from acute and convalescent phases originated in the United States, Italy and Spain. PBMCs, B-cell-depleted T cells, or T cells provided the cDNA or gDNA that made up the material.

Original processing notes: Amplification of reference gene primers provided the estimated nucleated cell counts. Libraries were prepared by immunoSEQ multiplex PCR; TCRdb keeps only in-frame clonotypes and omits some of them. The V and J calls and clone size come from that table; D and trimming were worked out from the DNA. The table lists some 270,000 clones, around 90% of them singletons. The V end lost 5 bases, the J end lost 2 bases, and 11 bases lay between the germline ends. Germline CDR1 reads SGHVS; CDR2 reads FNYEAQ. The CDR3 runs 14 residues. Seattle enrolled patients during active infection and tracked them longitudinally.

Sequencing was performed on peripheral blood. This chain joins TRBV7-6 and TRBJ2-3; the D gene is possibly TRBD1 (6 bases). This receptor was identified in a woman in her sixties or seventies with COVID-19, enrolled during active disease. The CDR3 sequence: CASSTRGTTDTQYF. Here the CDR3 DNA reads TGTGCCAGCAGCACTAGGGGGACCACAGATACGCAGTATTTT.